The T cell receptor beta chain described here comes from a study of neoadjuvant nivolumab and ipilimumab in lung cancer. The CDR3 has 15 amino acids. Germline V CDR1 and CDR2: SGHDT, YYEEEE. V lost 1 base, J lost 1 base, and 2 bases stayed unmatched. Measured with immunoSEQ multiplex PCR; TCRdb has only the in-frame clones, and not every one. The table has tens of thousands of clones, less than 90% seen once. Sequenced material: peripheral blood, taken before neoadjuvant nivolumab, alone or with ipilimumab. The receptor was isolated from an adult with non-small cell lung cancer. The chain joins TRBV5-6 to TRBJ2-5; 9 bases line up with TRBD2. CDR3 in amino acids: CASSLLAGSQETQYF. As DNA, the CDR3 is TGTGCCAGCAGCTTGCTAGCGGGGTCCCAAGAGACCCAGTACTTC.